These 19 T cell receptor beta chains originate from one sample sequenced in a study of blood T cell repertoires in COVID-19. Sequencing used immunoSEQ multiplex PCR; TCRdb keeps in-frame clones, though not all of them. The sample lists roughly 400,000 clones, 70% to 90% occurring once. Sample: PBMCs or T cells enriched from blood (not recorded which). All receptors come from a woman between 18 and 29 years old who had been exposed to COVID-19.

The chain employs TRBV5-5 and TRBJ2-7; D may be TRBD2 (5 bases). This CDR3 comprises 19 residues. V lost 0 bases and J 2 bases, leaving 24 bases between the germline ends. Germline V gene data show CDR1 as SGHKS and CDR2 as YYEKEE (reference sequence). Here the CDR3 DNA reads TGTGCCAGCAGCTTGGCCGGTCTCGCGGGCCTTACCTCTCCCTACGAGCAGTACTTC. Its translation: CASSLAGLAGLTSPYEQYF.

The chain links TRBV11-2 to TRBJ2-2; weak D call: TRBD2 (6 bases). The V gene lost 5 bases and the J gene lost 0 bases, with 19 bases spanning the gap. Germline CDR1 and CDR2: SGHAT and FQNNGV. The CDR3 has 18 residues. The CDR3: CASSPERRDGPNTGELFF. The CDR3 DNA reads TGTGCCAGCAGCCCCGAGAGGCGGGATGGCCCGAACACCGGGGAGCTGTTTTTT.

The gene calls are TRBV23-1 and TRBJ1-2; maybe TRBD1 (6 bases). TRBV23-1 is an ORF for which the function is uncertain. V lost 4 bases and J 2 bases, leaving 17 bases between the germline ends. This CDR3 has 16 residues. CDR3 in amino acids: CASSLPGGGGNYGYTF. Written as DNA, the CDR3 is TGCGCCAGCAGTCTCCCCGGAGGGGGAGGGAACTATGGCTACACCTTC.

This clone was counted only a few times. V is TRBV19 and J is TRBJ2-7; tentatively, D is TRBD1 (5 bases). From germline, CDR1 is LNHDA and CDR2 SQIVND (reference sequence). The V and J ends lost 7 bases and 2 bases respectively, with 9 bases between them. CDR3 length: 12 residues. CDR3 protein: CASTDRTYEQYF. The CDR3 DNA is TGTGCCAGTACCGACAGAACCTACGAGCAGTACTTC. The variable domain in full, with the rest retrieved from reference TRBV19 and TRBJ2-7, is DGGITQSPKYLFRKEGQNVTLSCEQNLNHDAMYWYRQDPGQGLRLIYYSQIVNDFQKGDIAEGYSVSREKKESFPLTVTSAQKNPTAFYLCASTDRTYEQYFGPGTRLTVT.

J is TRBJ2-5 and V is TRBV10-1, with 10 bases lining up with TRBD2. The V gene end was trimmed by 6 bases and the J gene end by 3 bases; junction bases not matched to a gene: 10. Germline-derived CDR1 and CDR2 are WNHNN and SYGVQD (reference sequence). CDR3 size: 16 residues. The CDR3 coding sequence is TGCGCCAGCAGCCAGCGGGAGGGCCGAGGGGAAGAGACCCAGTACTTC. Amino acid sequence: CASSQREGRGEETQYF.

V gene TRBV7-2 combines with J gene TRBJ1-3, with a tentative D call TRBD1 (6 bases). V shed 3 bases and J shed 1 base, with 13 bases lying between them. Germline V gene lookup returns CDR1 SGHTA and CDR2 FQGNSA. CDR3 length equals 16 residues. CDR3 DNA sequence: TGTGCCAGCAGCTTGACAGGAATAGGATCTGGAAACACCATATATTTT. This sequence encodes CASSLTGIGSGNTIYF.

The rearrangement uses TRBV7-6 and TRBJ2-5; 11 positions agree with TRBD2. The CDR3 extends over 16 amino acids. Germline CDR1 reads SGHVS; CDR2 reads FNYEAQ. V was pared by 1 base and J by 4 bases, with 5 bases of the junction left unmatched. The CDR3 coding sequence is TGTGCCAGCAGCTTAGGGCTAGCGGGAGGTGGAGAGACCCAGTACTTC. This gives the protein CASSLGLAGGGETQYF.

The CDR3 loop reads CASSTSRASTNEKLFF. CDR3 coding DNA: TGTGCCAGCAGTACCAGCAGGGCTTCAACTAATGAAAAACTGTTTTTT. V usage is TRBV2 and J usage is TRBJ1-4; possibly TRBD1 for D (5 bases). The V end was cut by 5 bases, the J end by 0 bases, with 13 bases between. The V gene's germline CDR1 is SNHLY and CDR2 FYNNEI. CDR3 length equals 16 residues.

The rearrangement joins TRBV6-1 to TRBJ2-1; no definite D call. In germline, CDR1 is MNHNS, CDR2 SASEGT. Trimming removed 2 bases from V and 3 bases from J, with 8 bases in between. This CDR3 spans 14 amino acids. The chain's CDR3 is CASSENSGYNEQFF. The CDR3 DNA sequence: TGTGCCAGCAGTGAAAATTCCGGCTACAATGAGCAGTTCTTC.

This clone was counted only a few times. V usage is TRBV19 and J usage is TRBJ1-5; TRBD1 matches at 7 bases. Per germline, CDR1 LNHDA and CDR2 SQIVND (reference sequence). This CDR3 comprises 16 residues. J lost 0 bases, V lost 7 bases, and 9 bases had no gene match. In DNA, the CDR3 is TGTGCCAGTAACATAGGGGGACAGAATAGCAATCAGCCCCAGCATTTT. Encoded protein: CASNIGGQNSNQPQHF.

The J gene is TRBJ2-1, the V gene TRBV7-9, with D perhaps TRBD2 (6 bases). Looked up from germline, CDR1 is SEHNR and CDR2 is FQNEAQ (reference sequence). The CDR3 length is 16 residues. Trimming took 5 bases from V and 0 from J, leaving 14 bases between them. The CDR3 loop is CASSPIGGTSYNEQFF. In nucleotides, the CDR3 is TGTGCCAGCAGCCCCATTGGGGGGACCTCCTACAATGAGCAGTTCTTC.

The CDR3 here is CASSLGRITEAFF. CDR3 DNA sequence: TGTGCCAGCAGCCTAGGGAGGATCACTGAAGCTTTCTTT. The chain links TRBV14 to TRBJ1-1; D is unclear. The V gene's germline CDR1 is SGHDN and CDR2 FVKESK. V lost 4 bases and J lost 4, with 10 bases in between. The CDR3 spans 13 residues.

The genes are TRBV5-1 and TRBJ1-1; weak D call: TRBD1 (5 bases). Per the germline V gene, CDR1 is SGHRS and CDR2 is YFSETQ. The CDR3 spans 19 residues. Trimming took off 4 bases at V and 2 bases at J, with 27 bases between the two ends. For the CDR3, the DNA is TGCGCCAGCAGCCTGGGTCTGTTCGGGGTTGGGGCGGGAAACACTGAAGCTTTCTTT. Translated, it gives CASSLGLFGVGAGNTEAFF.

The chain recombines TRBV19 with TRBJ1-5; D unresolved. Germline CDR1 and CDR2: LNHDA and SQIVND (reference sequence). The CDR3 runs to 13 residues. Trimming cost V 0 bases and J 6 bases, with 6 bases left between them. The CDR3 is CASSIETGQPQHF. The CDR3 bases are TGTGCCAGTAGTATAGAAACGGGTCAGCCCCAGCATTTT.

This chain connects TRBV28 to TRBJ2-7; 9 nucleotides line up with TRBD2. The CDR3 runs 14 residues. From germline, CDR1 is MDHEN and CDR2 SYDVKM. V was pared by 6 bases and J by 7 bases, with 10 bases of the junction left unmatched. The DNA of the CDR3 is TGTGCCAGCAGCCAAGTAGCGGGAGCTGGTGAGCAGTACTTC. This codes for CASSQVAGAGEQYF.

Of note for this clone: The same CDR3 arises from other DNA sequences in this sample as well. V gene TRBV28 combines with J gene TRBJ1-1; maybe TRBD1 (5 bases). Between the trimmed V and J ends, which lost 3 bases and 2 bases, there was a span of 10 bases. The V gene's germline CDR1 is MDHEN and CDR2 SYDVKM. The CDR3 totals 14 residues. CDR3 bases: TGTGCCAGCAGTTTGGGGGGATCAAACACTGAAGCTTTCTTT. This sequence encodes CASSLGGSNTEAFF.

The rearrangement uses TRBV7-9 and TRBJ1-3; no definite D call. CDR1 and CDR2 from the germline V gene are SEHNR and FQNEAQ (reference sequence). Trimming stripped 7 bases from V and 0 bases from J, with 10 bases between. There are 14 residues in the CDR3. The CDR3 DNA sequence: TGTGCCAGCACCCCAGAGGCCTCTGGAAACACCATATATTTT. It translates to CASTPEASGNTIYF.

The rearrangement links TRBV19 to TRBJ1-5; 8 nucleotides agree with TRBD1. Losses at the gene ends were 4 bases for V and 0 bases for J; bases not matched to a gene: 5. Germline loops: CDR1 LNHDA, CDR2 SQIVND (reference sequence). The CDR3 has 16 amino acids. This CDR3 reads CASSNDRGNSNQPQHF. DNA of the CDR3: TGTGCCAGTAGTAACGACAGGGGAAATAGCAATCAGCCCCAGCATTTT. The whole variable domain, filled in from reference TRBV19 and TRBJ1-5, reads DGGITQSPKYLFRKEGQNVTLSCEQNLNHDAMYWYRQDPGQGLRLIYYSQIVNDFQKGDIAEGYSVSREKKESFPLTVTSAQKNPTAFYLCASSNDRGNSNQPQHFGDGTRLSIL.

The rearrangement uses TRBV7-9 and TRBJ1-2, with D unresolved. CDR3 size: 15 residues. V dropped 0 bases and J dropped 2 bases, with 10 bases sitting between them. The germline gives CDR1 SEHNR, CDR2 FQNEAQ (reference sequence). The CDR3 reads CASSLALEFNYGYTF. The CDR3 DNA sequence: TGTGCCAGCAGCTTAGCGCTTGAGTTCAACTATGGCTACACCTTC.